Each of the 27 T cell receptor beta chains below was sequenced from the same sample in a study of long-term antiretroviral therapy in people with HIV. The libraries were made with immunoSEQ v3.0 at survey level. Sequencing was performed with immunoSEQ multiplex PCR; in TCRdb, only in-frame clones are kept and a portion is missing. The data hold more than 7,500 clones, with around 77% observed a single time. Material: unsorted PBMCs, obtained 0.4 years before starting antiretroviral therapy. These receptor sequences come from a man aged 25-45 years with HIV.

This chain connects TRBV13 to TRBJ1-1; TRBD1 is a possible D gene (5 bases). CDR1 is PRHDT, CDR2 FYEKMQ, per germline (reference sequence). The V end lost 4 bases, the J end lost 4 bases, and 10 bases lay between the germline ends. The CDR3 contains 13 residues. The CDR3 protein is CASSSVRGTEAFF. The CDR3, as DNA: TGTGCCAGCAGCTCTGTAAGGGGCACTGAAGCTTTCTTT.

The chain carries TRBV9 and TRBJ2-1; 9 bases are shared with TRBD1. Germline-derived CDR1 and CDR2 are SGDLS and YYNGEE. The J segment lost 6 bases and the V segment lost 4 bases, leaving 11 bases of the junction unmatched. CDR3 length: 16 amino acids. DNA of the CDR3: TGTGCCAGCAGCCCCTTCCCGGACAGGGGTGCCAATGAGCAGTTCTTC. This encodes CASSPFPDRGANEQFF. The full variable domain, rest sourced from reference TRBV9 and TRBJ2-1, is DSGVTQTPKHLITATGQRVTLRCSPRSGDLSVYWYQQSLDQGLQFLIQYYNGEERAKGNILERFSAQQFPDLHSELNLSSLELGDSALYFCASSPFPDRGANEQFFGPGTRLTVL.

J is TRBJ2-7 and V is TRBV19, with D perhaps TRBD2 (5 bases). Germline lookup yields CDR1 LNHDA and CDR2 SQIVND (reference sequence). Trimming left V 3 bases short and J 1 base short, with 10 bases between. The CDR3 runs 14 residues. CDR3 sequence (DNA): TGTGCCAGTAGTATTGCTCGGGGTTCCTACGAGCAGTACTTC. It is translated as CASSIARGSYEQYF.

This clone was picked up one time. The chain combines TRBV2 with TRBJ1-4; D unresolved. Trimming stripped 8 bases from V and 7 bases from J, with 14 bases between. Germline V gene sequence: CDR1 SNHLY, CDR2 FYNNEI. The CDR3 covers 13 residues. The CDR3 DNA sequence: TGTGCCAGCCACACGGTGCTCGGTGAAAAACTGTTTTTT. Translation: CASHTVLGEKLFF. The full variable domain, its missing parts supplied by reference TRBV2 and TRBJ1-4, is EPEVTQTPSHQVTQMGQEVILRCVPISNHLYFYWYRQILGQKVEFLVSFYNNEISEKSEIFDDQFSVERPDGSNFTLKIRSTKLEDSAMYFCASHTVLGEKLFFGSGTQLSVL.

The chain links TRBV5-6 to TRBJ1-1; D gene uncertain. There are 16 residues in the CDR3. Germline CDR1 SGHDT, CDR2 YYEEEE. V lost 4 bases and J 1 base, leaving 17 bases between the germline ends. The CDR3: CASSLSEVRRNTEAFF. For the CDR3, the DNA is TGTGCCAGCAGCCTATCCGAGGTTCGGAGGAACACTGAAGCTTTCTTT.

This chain links TRBV27 with TRBJ1-2; TRBD1 might be the D (6 bases). CDR1 and CDR2 from the germline V gene are MNHEY and SMNVEV (reference sequence). Trimming removed 5 bases from V and 8 bases from J, with 18 bases in between. This CDR3 is 14 amino acids long. The CDR3 loop is CASSPTWGARGYTF. The CDR3 nucleotides read TGTGCCAGCAGTCCAACTTGGGGGGCGCGGGGCTACACCTTC.

The chain links TRBV14 to TRBJ1-2; unclear D gene. Germline lookup yields CDR1 SGHDN and CDR2 FVKESK. V was trimmed by 1 base and J by 8 bases, leaving 11 bases between them. The CDR3 is 13 amino acids. The CDR3 loop is CASSQVSTAGYTF. CDR3 DNA sequence: TGTGCCAGCAGCCAAGTAAGCACAGCGGGCTACACCTTC.

The J gene is TRBJ1-5, the V gene TRBV18; 9 bases agree with TRBD1. Unmatched junction bases numbered 9, after V lost 6 bases and J lost 6 bases. CDR1 is KGHSH and CDR2 is LQKENI in the germline V gene. CDR3 length: 15 amino acids. The CDR3 spells CASSHDRGTGQPQHF. In DNA form, the CDR3 reads TGTGCCAGCTCGCACGACAGGGGGACGGGTCAGCCCCAGCATTTT.

The rearrangement uses TRBV29-1 and TRBJ2-1; either TRBD1 or TRBD2 may supply D (5 bases each). Per germline, CDR1 SQVTM and CDR2 ANQGSEA. There are 15 residues in the CDR3. Trimming removed 4 bases from V and 8 bases from J, with 21 bases in between. The CDR3 loop reads CSVVPGTSATYEQFF. The CDR3 bases are TGCAGCGTTGTCCCCGGGACCTCCGCAACCTATGAGCAGTTCTTC.

This clone occurred a few times. The chain couples TRBV10-1 to TRBJ2-7; 7 bases align to TRBD2. CDR3 length: 13 amino acids. CDR1 WNHNN and CDR2 SYGVQD come from the germline V gene (reference sequence). Trimming took 3 bases from V and 5 from J; bases not matched to a gene: 4. The CDR3 is CASSDTSDNEQYF. The CDR3 region has the DNA TGCGCCAGCAGTGATACTAGCGATAACGAGCAGTACTTC.

This sequence joins TRBV10-3 and TRBJ2-2, with TRBD2 matching over 12 bases. The CDR3 runs 13 residues. With V trimmed by 9 bases and J by 4 bases, 0 bases remained unmatched. Germline V gene sequence: CDR1 ENHRY, CDR2 SYGVKD. In nucleotides, the CDR3 is TGTGCCATGGGACTAGCGGGCACCGGGGAGCTGTTTTTT. Its protein is CAMGLAGTGELFF.

The rearrangement links TRBV19 to TRBJ2-7, with a tentative D call TRBD2 (5 bases). The V end was cut by 5 bases, the J end by 0 bases, with 17 bases between. CDR3 length: 16 residues. Per the germline V gene, CDR1 is LNHDA and CDR2 is SQIVND (reference sequence). In DNA form, the CDR3 reads TGTGCCAGTAGTGTTTCAGGACTTCCGAGCTCCTACGAGCAGTACTTC. Translation: CASSVSGLPSSYEQYF. The whole variable domain, remainder taken from reference TRBV19 and TRBJ2-7, is DGGITQSPKYLFRKEGQNVTLSCEQNLNHDAMYWYRQDPGQGLRLIYYSQIVNDFQKGDIAEGYSVSREKKESFPLTVTSAQKNPTAFYLCASSVSGLPSSYEQYFGPGTRLTVT.

J is TRBJ1-5 and V is TRBV7-9, with TRBD1 matching over 7 bases. This CDR3 comprises 17 residues. With V trimmed by 1 base and J by 4 bases, 10 bases remained unmatched. Germline-derived CDR1 and CDR2 are SEHNR and FQNEAQ (reference sequence). CDR3 DNA sequence: TGTGCCAGCAGCTTAGGGAGACAGGGAGTGGAGAATCAGCCCCAGCATTTT. It is translated as CASSLGRQGVENQPQHF.

The chain links TRBV29-1 to TRBJ1-1; D gene unclear. CDR3 length: 10 residues. Deletions cut 3 bases from V and 6 bases from J, with 5 bases between. Germline V lookup: CDR1 SQVTM, CDR2 ANQGSEA. Here the CDR3 DNA reads TGCAGCGTTGAGGGCCCTGAAGCTTTCTTT. Amino acid sequence: CSVEGPEAFF.

This chain connects TRBV6-1 to TRBJ2-3; TRBD2 matches 11 bases. Per the germline V gene, CDR1 is MNHNS and CDR2 is SASEGT. With V trimmed by 2 bases and J by 4 bases, 2 bases remained unmatched. The length of the CDR3 is 15 residues. CDR3 nucleotides: TGTGCCAGCAGTGAAACTAGCGGGGGCGCAGATACGCAGTATTTT. Residues: CASSETSGGADTQYF.

The gene calls are TRBV30 and TRBJ2-7; a weak D match, TRBD1 (6 bases). In germline, CDR1 is GTSNPN, CDR2 SVGIG (reference sequence). The CDR3 sequence is 13 residues long. V lost 4 bases to trimming and J lost 3 bases, with 13 bases between them. The CDR3 DNA reads TGTGCCTGGAAGGGGGATTATTACTACGAGCAGTACTTC. Protein product: CAWKGDYYYEQYF.

The J gene is TRBJ1-3, the V gene TRBV5-4, with TRBD1 as a possible D gene (5 bases). This CDR3 has 14 amino acids. Trimming shortened V by 0 bases and J by 7 bases, and 11 bases separated the two germline ends. Germline CDR1 is SGHNT and CDR2 is YYREEE (reference sequence). The CDR3, as DNA: TGTGCCAGCAGCTTGGGTTTCAGGGACAACACCATATATTTT. Translated, it gives CASSLGFRDNTIYF.

The chain uses TRBV19 and TRBJ2-7; D possibly corresponds to TRBD1 (6 bases). The CDR3 extends over 13 amino acids. V was trimmed by 7 bases and J by 2 bases, leaving 12 bases between them. Germline lookup yields CDR1 LNHDA and CDR2 SQIVND (reference sequence). For the CDR3, the DNA is TGTGCCAGTACTCCAGGGGTCCCCTACGAGCAGTACTTC. Translated: CASTPGVPYEQYF. The full variable domain, rest sourced from reference TRBV19 and TRBJ2-7, is DGGITQSPKYLFRKEGQNVTLSCEQNLNHDAMYWYRQDPGQGLRLIYYSQIVNDFQKGDIAEGYSVSREKKESFPLTVTSAQKNPTAFYLCASTPGVPYEQYFGPGTRLTVT.

The rearrangement links TRBV7-6 to TRBJ2-7; 8 nucleotides align to TRBD1. The V segment lost 5 bases and the J segment 2 bases; nucleotides outside the gene matches: 8. The CDR3 spans 15 residues. Germline CDR1 is SGHVS and CDR2 is FNYEAQ. CDR3 DNA: TGTGCCAGCAGCCCCGGACAGGGCGCTACCTACGAGCAGTACTTC. Translation: CASSPGQGATYEQYF.

V usage is TRBV5-4 and J usage is TRBJ1-1, with D possibly matching TRBD1 (6 bases). The V end lost 0 bases, the J end lost 0 bases, and 15 bases lay between the germline ends. CDR1 and CDR2 (germline): SGHNT, YYREEE (reference sequence). This CDR3 is built from 17 residues. The CDR3 reads CASSLARGSHMNTEAFF. The CDR3 DNA reads TGTGCCAGCAGCTTGGCCAGGGGCTCTCACATGAACACTGAAGCTTTCTTT.

The rearrangement joins TRBV27 to TRBJ2-2; tentatively, D is TRBD1 (5 bases). Germline lookup yields CDR1 MNHEY and CDR2 SMNVEV (reference sequence). The CDR3 runs 17 residues. The V end was cut by 6 bases, the J end by 0 bases, with 17 bases between. CDR3 nucleotides: TGTGCCAGCAGACAGGTTTTCGTACAGGCGAACACCGGGGAGCTGTTTTTT. Translating it yields CASRQVFVQANTGELFF.

The sample holds one count of this clone. The V call is TRBV29-1, the J call TRBJ2-6, with 9 positions matching TRBD1. Trimming at V came to 6 bases and at J to 4 bases, leaving 7 bases not matched to a gene. The CDR3 covers 15 residues. Looked up from germline, CDR1 is SQVTM and CDR2 is ANQGSEA. CDR3 loop: CSVEQGATGANVLTF. The CDR3 region has the DNA TGCAGCGTGGAACAGGGGGCAACCGGGGCCAACGTCCTGACTTTC.

The V and J genes are TRBV5-1 and TRBJ2-7, with D maybe TRBD2 (5 bases). This CDR3 has 16 residues. CDR1 is SGHRS and CDR2 is YFSETQ in the germline V gene. The V end lost 0 bases, the J end lost 2 bases, and 15 bases lay between the germline ends. This CDR3 is CASSLGSGASAYEQYF. CDR3 sequence (DNA): TGCGCCAGCAGCTTGGGGAGCGGAGCGTCCGCCTACGAGCAGTACTTC.

This clone was observed a few times. This chain's CDR3 is CASSFGDRGHEQYF. The CDR3 coding sequence is TGTGCCAGCAGCTTTGGGGACAGGGGTCACGAGCAGTACTTC. The chain has TRBV13 and TRBJ2-7; 10 nucleotides match TRBD1. The trim removed 3 bases at V and 5 bases at J, leaving 4 bases unmatched. The CDR3 runs 14 residues. Germline CDR1 is PRHDT and CDR2 is FYEKMQ (reference sequence).

The CDR3 here is CASSPLLLAGRDTGELFF. As DNA, the CDR3 is TGTGCCAGCAGTCCGCTGCTACTAGCGGGACGGGACACCGGGGAGCTGTTTTTT. The chain is built from TRBV27 and TRBJ2-2, with TRBD2 matching 10 bases. Germline CDR1 is MNHEY and CDR2 is SMNVEV (reference sequence). CDR3 size: 18 residues. Losses at the gene ends were 5 bases for V and 3 bases for J; bases not matched to a gene: 12.

V gene TRBV7-5 combines with J gene TRBJ2-7; the D call of TRBD1 is as the table states it, not checked on the DNA. TRBV7-5 is marked as a pseudogene. The CDR3 has 15 residues. CDR3 coding DNA: TGTGCCAGAAGCTCCGGGCGGGGACAGGCCTACGAGCAGTACTTC. Its protein is CARSSGRGQAYEQYF.

V gene TRBV6-5 combines with J gene TRBJ1-1; perhaps TRBD1 as D (5 bases). The CDR3 covers 14 residues. CDR1 is MNHEY and CDR2 is SVGAGI in the germline V gene. Between the trimmed V and J ends, which lost 0 bases and 4 bases, there was a span of 9 bases. The CDR3 sequence: CASSYSFRATEAFF. The CDR3 DNA sequence: TGTGCCAGCAGTTACTCGTTCAGGGCCACTGAAGCTTTCTTT.